The clone carrying this TCR beta chain has more than one count but fewer than ten. The sample originates from a study of shared T cell receptors in the human thymus. The ends were cut back, 6 bases at V and 2 bases at J, with 11 bases in the middle. CDR3 size: 13 residues. CDR1 is MDHEN, CDR2 SYDVKM, per germline. Libraries were prepared by immunoSEQ multiplex PCR; TCRdb keeps only in-frame clonotypes and omits some of them. The sample holds hundreds of thousands of clones, approximately 80% seen once. These same data were also listed under a study on human thymus T cells. According to that study: Resections obtained during corrective heart surgery supplied the thymus tissue. Thymic and blood repertoires seemed to favor certain V and J genes. Related research examined unrelated individuals and reported that their thymic repertoires overlapped highly.

The chain has TRBV28 and TRBJ2-7; D not resolved. The specimen sequenced was thymocytes. This sequence was found in a boy younger than two with a congenital heart defect. CDR3 bases: TGTGCCAGCAGCCCTGACATCCCCTACGAGCAGTACTTC. Translating it yields CASSPDIPYEQYF.